The 30 T cell receptor beta chains reported below all come from one sample, sequenced in a study of cytomegalovirus exposure and HLA in healthy donors. Primers included in the PCR were 60 Vbeta and 13 Jbeta primers. The data were produced by immunoSEQ multiplex PCR, yet TCRdb's version contains in-frame clones alone and is incomplete. The sample lists some 110,000 clones, approximately 79% occurring once. Sequenced: PBMCs. These receptors originate from a man in his sixties in good health and CMV-seropositive.

This clone appeared once. The V call is TRBV4-2, the J call TRBJ1-4, with D possibly being TRBD1 (5 bases). Trimming pared 1 base from V and 2 bases from J, leaving 11 bases between. CDR1 and CDR2 (germline): LGHNA, YNFKEQ. CDR3 size: 16 residues. CDR3 amino acids: CASSQAQGGTNEKLFF. CDR3 coding DNA: TGTGCCAGCAGCCAAGCGCAGGGTGGGACTAATGAAAAACTGTTTTTT.

For the CDR3, the DNA is TGTGCCAGCAGTTTATTGGGGCAGAGATTCTACGAGCAGTACTTC. Protein sequence: CASSLLGQRFYEQYF. This chain joins TRBV27 and TRBJ2-7; D might be TRBD1 (5 bases). The CDR3 covers 15 residues. Trimming took off 1 base at V and 3 bases at J, with 13 bases between the two ends. Germline V CDR1 and CDR2: MNHEY, SMNVEV (reference sequence).

This clone was seen only a few times. The V call is TRBV5-6, the J call TRBJ2-7, with 7 bases aligning to TRBD2. V lost 0 bases, J lost 4 bases, and 4 bases stayed unmatched. The CDR3 is 14 amino acids. Germline V lookup: CDR1 SGHDT, CDR2 YYEEEE. CDR3 protein: CASSLAWGGYEQYF. The CDR3 nucleotides are TGTGCCAGCAGCTTGGCTTGGGGGGGTTACGAGCAGTACTTC.

The chain employs TRBV6-5 and TRBJ1-2; 9 bases line up with TRBD1. Germline CDR1 MNHEY, CDR2 SVGAGI. The CDR3 runs to 16 residues. V shed 6 bases and J 6 bases; nucleotides not matched to a gene: 14. CDR3 residues: CASSYRDRVELDGYTF. The CDR3 region has the DNA TGTGCCAGCAGCTACCGGGACAGGGTCGAGTTGGATGGCTACACCTTC.

This clone was picked up one time. Here the CDR3 reads CASSLGDRDQPQHF. The CDR3 nucleotides read TGTGCCAGCAGCTTAGGGGACAGGGACCAGCCCCAGCATTTT. The chain couples TRBV5-4 to TRBJ1-5, with TRBD1 identical over 9 bases. CDR1 and CDR2 from the germline V gene are SGHNT and YYREEE (reference sequence). The CDR3 totals 14 residues. V dropped 2 bases and J dropped 7; count of bases not matched to a gene: 4.

V is TRBV6-1 and J is TRBJ2-7; D is unresolved. The germline V and J ends were trimmed by 3 bases and 3 bases, with 3 bases remaining between them. The CDR3 spans 11 residues. The germline V gene has CDR1 MNHNS and CDR2 SASEGT. The CDR3 reads CASSDYYEQYF. DNA for the CDR3: TGTGCCAGCAGTGACTACTACGAGCAGTACTTC.

The chain recombines TRBV27 with TRBJ2-7, with TRBD1 matching over 10 bases. This CDR3 is built from 14 residues. The V and J ends lost 2 bases and 7 bases, in that order; junction bases with no gene match: 5. CDR1 and CDR2 from the germline V gene are MNHEY and SMNVEV (reference sequence). The CDR3 region has the DNA TGTGCCAGCAGTTTAGGACAGGGGGTTGGGGAGCAGTACTTC. Translated, it gives CASSLGQGVGEQYF.

The chain recombines TRBV11-2 with TRBJ2-7, with 9 bases aligning to TRBD1. The V segment lost 6 bases and the J segment 2 bases; nucleotides outside the gene matches: 8. The CDR3 consists of 15 residues. Germline CDR1 reads SGHAT; CDR2 reads FQNNGV. The CDR3 region has the DNA TGTGCCAGCAGGGGAACCGGGACAGGGACCTACGAGCAGTACTTC. Translated, it gives CASRGTGTGTYEQYF. Combining the CDR3 with reference TRBV11-2 and TRBJ2-7 gives the whole variable domain EAGVAQSPRYKIIEKRQSVAFWCNPISGHATLYWYQQILGQGPKLLIQFQNNGVVDDSQLPKDRFSAERLKGVDSTLKIQPAKLEDSAVYLCASRGTGTGTYEQYFGPGTRLTVT.

This chain links TRBV19 with TRBJ2-5, with D tentatively TRBD2 (6 bases). The J call is in doubt because the DNA end fits TRBJ2-7 better. This CDR3 is 14 amino acids long. Germline CDR1 reads LNHDA; CDR2 reads SQIVND (reference sequence). The CDR3 bases are TGTGCCAGTAGTATCGTGGCGGGACCCTACGAGCAGTACTTC. It codes for CASSIVAGPYEQYF.

The chain combines TRBV4-1 with TRBJ1-4; TRBD1 matches at 11 bases. The V and J ends lost 4 bases and 8 bases, in that order; junction bases with no gene match: 9. The germline gives CDR1 MGHRA, CDR2 YSYEKL. This CDR3 has 16 amino acids. CDR3 coding DNA: TGCGCCAGCAGCCCCGGACAGGGGGCCCTTACCGAAAAACTGTTTTTT. Its translation is CASSPGQGALTEKLFF.

The gene calls are TRBV29-1 and TRBJ2-1, with D unclear. Germline loops: CDR1 SQVTM, CDR2 ANQGSEA. V shed 3 bases and J shed 6 bases, with 12 bases lying between them. The CDR3 has 13 amino acids. The DNA of the CDR3 is TGCAGCGTTGATATGGTCCGCGGCAATGAGCAGTTCTTC. Translated: CSVDMVRGNEQFF.

V and J are TRBV5-5 and TRBJ1-1; a weak D match, TRBD1 (5 bases). Germline-derived CDR1 and CDR2 are SGHKS and YYEKEE (reference sequence). V lost 3 bases to trimming and J lost 2 bases, with 11 bases between them. CDR3 length: 14 residues. DNA for the CDR3: TGTGCCAGCAGCTCCCCGACAGAAAACACTGAAGCTTTCTTT. Translated: CASSSPTENTEAFF.

This chain joins TRBV5-1 and TRBJ1-1; TRBD1 matches at 7 bases. CDR3 size: 13 residues. V shed 5 bases and J 7 bases; nucleotides not matched to a gene: 8. The germline CDR1 and CDR2 sequences are SGHRS and YFSETQ. CDR3 sequence reads: CASSWDRQLEAFF. In nucleotides, the CDR3 is TGCGCCAGCAGTTGGGACAGACAACTTGAAGCTTTCTTT.

The chain has TRBV9 and TRBJ2-3; 9 nucleotides agree with TRBD2. V dropped 7 bases and J dropped 1; count of bases not matched to a gene: 4. The CDR3 has 14 amino acids. Germline CDR1 reads SGDLS; CDR2 reads YYNGEE. As DNA, the CDR3 is TGTGCCAGCCCCCCTAGCGGGGGCACAGATACGCAGTATTTT. Protein product: CASPPSGGTDTQYF.

Turning to this clone: In the same sample, other DNA sequences code for this CDR3. The CDR3 is CASSLTGTPSSYNSPLHF. In nucleotides, the CDR3 is TGTGCCAGCAGTTTAACCGGGACACCTAGCTCCTATAATTCACCCCTCCACTTT. V usage is TRBV27 and J usage is TRBJ1-6, with a tentative D call TRBD1 (6 bases). There are 18 residues in the CDR3. The germline CDR1 and CDR2 sequences are MNHEY and SMNVEV (reference sequence). V lost 2 bases, J lost 0 bases, and 14 bases lay in between.

This clone was counted a single time. The chain combines TRBV25-1 with TRBJ2-2; possible D gene TRBD1, 5 bases. Germline assignment: CDR1 MGHDK and CDR2 SYGVNS. This CDR3 contains 13 residues. Trimming took 2 bases from V and 6 from J, leaving 7 bases between them. In DNA form, the CDR3 reads TGTGCCAGCAGTGAAGGGGCCCCCGGGGAGCTGTTTTTT. This translates into CASSEGAPGELFF. The full variable domain, in which reference TRBV25-1 and TRBJ2-2 provide the parts outside the CDR3, is EADIYQTPRYLVIGTGKKITLECSQTMGHDKMYWYQQDPGMELHLIHYSYGVNSTEKGDLSSESTVSRIRTEHFPLTLESARPSHTSQYLCASSEGAPGELFFGEGSRLTVL.

V is TRBV2 and J is TRBJ2-7; tentatively, D is TRBD1 (5 bases). CDR1 and CDR2 (germline): SNHLY, FYNNEI. V lost 2 bases and J lost 2, with 10 bases in between. The CDR3 is made up of 14 amino acids. CDR3 DNA: TGTGCCAGCAGTGAAAACAGGACCCCCTACGAGCAGTACTTC. Its translation: CASSENRTPYEQYF.

The CDR3 here is CASSLPGTVYGYTF. CDR3 nucleotides: TGTGCCAGCAGCTTACCCGGGACAGTTTATGGCTACACCTTC. The gene calls are TRBV7-2 and TRBJ1-2; TRBD1 matches at 7 bases. Germline-derived CDR1 and CDR2 are SGHTA and FQGNSA. The CDR3 sequence is 14 residues long. V lost 2 bases and J lost 5; bases outside the gene matches: 5.

The chain uses TRBV7-8 and TRBJ2-3; tentative D call: TRBD1 (5 bases). Trimming stripped 5 bases from V and 2 bases from J, with 20 bases between. This CDR3 spans 17 amino acids. Germline-derived CDR1 and CDR2 are SGHVS and FQNEAQ. CDR3 loop: CASSEGIDSHNTDTQYF. The CDR3 region has the DNA TGTGCCAGCAGCGAAGGGATCGACAGCCATAACACAGATACGCAGTATTTT.

This clone showed up just once. The V and J genes are TRBV9 and TRBJ1-4; maybe TRBD1 (6 bases). CDR1 and CDR2 (germline): SGDLS, YYNGEE. Trimming removed 4 bases at V and 7 bases at J, with 17 bases between. The CDR3 spans 15 residues. The CDR3: CASSPRTDPPEKLFF. Here the CDR3 DNA reads TGTGCCAGCAGCCCTCGGACAGATCCGCCTGAAAAACTGTTTTTT.

The chain employs TRBV19 and TRBJ2-5, with TRBD2 matching over 15 bases. The CDR3 is made up of 15 amino acids. Germline lookup yields CDR1 LNHDA and CDR2 SQIVND (reference sequence). V lost 10 bases and J lost 5; bases outside the gene matches: 8. The CDR3 spells CATSGLAGGLETQYF. The CDR3 nucleotides read TGTGCCACGTCGGGACTAGCGGGGGGTCTGGAGACCCAGTACTTC. The whole variable domain, remainder taken from reference TRBV19 and TRBJ2-5, is DGGITQSPKYLFRKEGQNVTLSCEQNLNHDAMYWYRQDPGQGLRLIYYSQIVNDFQKGDIAEGYSVSREKKESFPLTVTSAQKNPTAFYLCATSGLAGGLETQYFGPGTRLLVL.

The genes are TRBV6-5 and TRBJ2-5; TRBD2 agrees at 7 bases. The CDR3 loop spans 13 amino acids. Unmatched junction bases numbered 2, after V lost 5 bases and J lost 2 bases. Germline V gene sequence: CDR1 MNHEY, CDR2 SVGAGI. Written as DNA, the CDR3 is TGTGCCAGCAGTACTAGCGCTCAAGAGACCCAGTACTTC. Translated: CASSTSAQETQYF.

The chain has TRBV6-5 and TRBJ1-2; D is undetermined. Germline assignment: CDR1 MNHEY and CDR2 SVGAGI. This CDR3 is 11 amino acids long. The germline V and J ends were trimmed by 7 bases and 7 bases, with 10 bases remaining between them. CDR3 protein: CASTSYGGYTF. CDR3 coding DNA: TGTGCCAGCACCTCATACGGTGGCTACACCTTC.

The genes are TRBV6-1 and TRBJ1-3; no firm D call. The V gene's germline CDR1 is MNHNS and CDR2 SASEGT. CDR3 size: 12 residues. V shed 4 bases and J shed 6 bases, with 7 bases lying between them. CDR3 loop: CASSGNLNTIYF. The CDR3 DNA follows: TGTGCCAGCAGTGGTAACTTAAACACCATATATTTT.

This clone was seen once. V and J are TRBV11-2 and TRBJ2-2; no definite D call. This CDR3 spans 17 amino acids. V shed 5 bases and J shed 0 bases, with 16 bases lying between them. In germline, CDR1 is SGHAT, CDR2 FQNNGV. CDR3 nucleotide sequence: TGTGCCAGCAGCCCCCGTGTGAGCCCTACGAACACCGGGGAGCTGTTTTTT. It yields the protein CASSPRVSPTNTGELFF.

V is TRBV28 and J is TRBJ2-7; 7 bases are a match to TRBD1. With V trimmed by 7 bases and J by 2 bases, 8 bases remained unmatched. This CDR3 region has 14 residues. Germline V gives CDR1 MDHEN, CDR2 SYDVKM. CDR3 loop: CASTRTGKPYEQYF. CDR3 bases: TGTGCCAGCACTAGGACAGGAAAGCCCTACGAGCAGTACTTC.

V is TRBV5-1 and J is TRBJ2-7; D may be TRBD2 (5 bases). Germline V lookup: CDR1 SGHRS, CDR2 YFSETQ. With 7 bases removed from V and 1 base from J, the gap between germline ends came to 18 bases. The CDR3 runs 15 residues. The CDR3 DNA reads as TGCGCCAGCCAAACGGGGTACCGGGTTTCCTACGAGCAGTACTTC. It is translated as CASQTGYRVSYEQYF.

The V call is TRBV5-1, the J call TRBJ2-1; TRBD1 is a possible D gene (6 bases). The CDR3 is 14 residues long. Trimming removed 3 bases from V and 6 bases from J, with 13 bases in between. Germline V gene lookup returns CDR1 SGHRS and CDR2 YFSETQ. CDR3 amino acids: CASSWWGPGNEQFF. The CDR3 coding sequence is TGCGCCAGCAGCTGGTGGGGGCCGGGCAATGAGCAGTTCTTC. The variable domain in full, completed from reference TRBV5-1 and TRBJ2-1, reads KAGVTQTPRYLIKTRGQQVTLSCSPISGHRSVSWYQQTPGQGLQFLFEYFSETQRNKGNFPGRFSGRQFSNSRSEMNVSTLELGDSALYLCASSWWGPGNEQFFGPGTRLTVL.

The chain has TRBV12-2 and TRBJ1-6; whether TRBD1, the table's D call, matches the DNA was not checked. TRBV12-2 is annotated as a pseudogene. The CDR3 sequence is 14 residues long. DNA of the CDR3: TGTGCAAGTCGCCGGACAGGGGTAAATTCACCCCTCCACTTT. Translated, it gives CASRRTGVNSPLHF.

CDR3 protein: CASSLGQGGRGYTF. The CDR3 nucleotides are TGTGCCAGCAGCCTCGGACAGGGGGGGCGGGGCTACACCTTC. The rearrangement links TRBV6-6 to TRBJ1-2; 10 bases are shared with TRBD1. Germline CDR1 reads MNHNY; CDR2 reads SVGAGI (reference sequence). The CDR3 contains 14 residues. V gave up 6 bases and J gave up 8 bases; unmatched junction bases: 9.